Each of the 3 T cell receptor beta chains below was sequenced from the same sample in a study of T cell repertoires in cytomegalovirus infection. From the reads, TCRdb called clonotypes with MiXCR, one entry per CDR3 protein. The profile shows 700,000 to 850,000 distinct CDR3 sequences, less than 35% of them singletons. Their cognate antigens are unknown. Source: cultured CD8+ T cells from PBMCs, taken from culture after CMV antigen stimulation. The receptors originated from a human donor in good health (CMV status not recorded). Some clones in this sample may be carry-over from other donors' samples.

At least ten counts were recorded for this clonotype. The chain couples TRBV7-2 to TRBJ2-3, with TRBD2 as a possible D gene (6 bases). The CDR3 length is 17 residues. The V gene's germline CDR1 is SGHTA and CDR2 FQGNSA. V was shortened by 2 bases and J by 0 bases, with 15 bases between the two germline ends. The chain's CDR3 is CASSLIRRGLSTDTQYF. CDR3 sequence (DNA): TGTGCCAGCAGCTTAATTCGGCGGGGACTTAGCACAGATACGCAGTATTTT.

The chain recombines TRBV10-3 with TRBJ2-1, with 12 bases matching TRBD2. The CDR3 contains 16 residues. Germline CDR1 ENHRY, CDR2 SYGVKD. Unmatched junction bases numbered 7, after V lost 3 bases and J lost 7 bases. CDR3 in amino acids: CAISDLAGGEGNEQFF. The CDR3 DNA reads TGTGCCATCAGTGATCTAGCGGGGGGGGAGGGGAATGAGCAGTTCTTC.

The V and J genes are TRBV7-9 and TRBJ2-1, with 7 bases lining up with TRBD2. Germline lookup yields CDR1 SEHNR and CDR2 FQNEAQ (reference sequence). The CDR3 runs to 17 residues. The junction had 16 bases not matched to a gene; V was cut back by 4 bases and J by 7 bases. CDR3 loop: CASSSIRLTGGQNEQFF. Written as DNA, the CDR3 is TGTGCCAGCAGCTCGATTAGACTAACGGGGGGTCAAAATGAGCAGTTCTTC.